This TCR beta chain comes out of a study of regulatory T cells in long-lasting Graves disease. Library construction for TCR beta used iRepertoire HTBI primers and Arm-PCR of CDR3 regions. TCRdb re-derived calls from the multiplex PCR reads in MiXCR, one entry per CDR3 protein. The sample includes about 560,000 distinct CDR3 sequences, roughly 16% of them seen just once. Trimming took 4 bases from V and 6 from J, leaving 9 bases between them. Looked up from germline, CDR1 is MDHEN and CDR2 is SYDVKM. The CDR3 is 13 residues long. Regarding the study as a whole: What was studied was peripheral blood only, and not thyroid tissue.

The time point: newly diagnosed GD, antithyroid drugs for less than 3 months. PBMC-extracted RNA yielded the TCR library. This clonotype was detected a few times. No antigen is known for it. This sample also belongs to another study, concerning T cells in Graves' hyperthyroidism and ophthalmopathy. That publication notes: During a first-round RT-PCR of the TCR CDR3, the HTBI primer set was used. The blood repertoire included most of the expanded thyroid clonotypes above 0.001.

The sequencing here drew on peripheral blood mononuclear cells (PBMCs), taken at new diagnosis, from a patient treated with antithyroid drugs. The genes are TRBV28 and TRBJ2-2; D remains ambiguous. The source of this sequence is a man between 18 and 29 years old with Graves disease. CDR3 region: CASSWGDAGELFF. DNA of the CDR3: TGTGCCAGCAGTTGGGGTGACGCCGGGGAGCTGTTTTTT.